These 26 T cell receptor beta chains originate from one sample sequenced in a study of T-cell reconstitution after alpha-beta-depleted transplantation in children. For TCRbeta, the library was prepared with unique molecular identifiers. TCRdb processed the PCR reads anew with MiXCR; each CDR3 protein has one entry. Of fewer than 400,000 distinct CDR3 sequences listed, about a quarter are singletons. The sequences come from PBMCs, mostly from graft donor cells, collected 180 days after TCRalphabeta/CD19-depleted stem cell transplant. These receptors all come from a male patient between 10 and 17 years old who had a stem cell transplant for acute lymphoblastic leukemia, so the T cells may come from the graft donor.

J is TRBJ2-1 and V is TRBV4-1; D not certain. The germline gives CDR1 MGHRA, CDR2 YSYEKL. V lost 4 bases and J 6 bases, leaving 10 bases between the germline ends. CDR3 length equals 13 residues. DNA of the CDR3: TGCGCCAGCAGCCCTACTCCCCTCAATGAGCAGTTCTTC. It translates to CASSPTPLNEQFF.

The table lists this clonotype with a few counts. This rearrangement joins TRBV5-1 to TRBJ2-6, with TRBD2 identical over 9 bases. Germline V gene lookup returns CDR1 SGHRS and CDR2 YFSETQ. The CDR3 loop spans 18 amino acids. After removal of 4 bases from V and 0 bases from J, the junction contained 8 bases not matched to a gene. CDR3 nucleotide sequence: TGCGCCAGCAGCCCCGAGGTAGCGGGAGTCTCTGGGGCCAACGTCCTGACTTTC. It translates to CASSPEVAGVSGANVLTF.

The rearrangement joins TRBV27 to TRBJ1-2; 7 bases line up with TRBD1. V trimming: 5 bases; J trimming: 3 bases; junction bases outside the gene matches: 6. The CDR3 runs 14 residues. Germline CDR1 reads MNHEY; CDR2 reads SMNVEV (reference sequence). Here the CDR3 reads CASSPPGQHYGYTF. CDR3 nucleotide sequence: TGTGCCAGCAGTCCCCCGGGACAGCACTATGGCTACACCTTC.

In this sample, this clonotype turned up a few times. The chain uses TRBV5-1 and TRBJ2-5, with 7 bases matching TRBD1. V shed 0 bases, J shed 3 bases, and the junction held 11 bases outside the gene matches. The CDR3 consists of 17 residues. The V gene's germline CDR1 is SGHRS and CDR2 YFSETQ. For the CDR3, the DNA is TGCGCCAGCAGCTTGGCCGATCGACAGGGCGCGGAAGAGACCCAGTACTTC. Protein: CASSLADRQGAEETQYF.

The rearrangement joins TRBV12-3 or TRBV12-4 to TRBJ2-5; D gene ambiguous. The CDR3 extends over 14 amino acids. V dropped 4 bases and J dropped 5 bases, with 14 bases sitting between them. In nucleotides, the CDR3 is TGTGCCAGCAGTTCCTGGAAGTTGGGTGAGACCCAGTACTTC. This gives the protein CASSSWKLGETQYF.

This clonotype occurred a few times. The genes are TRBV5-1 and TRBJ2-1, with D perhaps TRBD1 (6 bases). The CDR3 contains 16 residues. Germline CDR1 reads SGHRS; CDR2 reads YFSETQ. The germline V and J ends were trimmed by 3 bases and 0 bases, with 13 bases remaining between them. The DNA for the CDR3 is TGCGCCAGCAGCTCCAGGGGCTATAGCTCCTACAATGAGCAGTTCTTC. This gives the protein CASSSRGYSSYNEQFF.

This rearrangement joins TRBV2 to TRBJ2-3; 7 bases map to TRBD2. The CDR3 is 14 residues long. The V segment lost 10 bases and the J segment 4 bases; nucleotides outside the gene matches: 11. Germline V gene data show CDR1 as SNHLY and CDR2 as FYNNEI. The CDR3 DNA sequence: TGTGCCATCGATGTGGGGACTATTGCAGATACGCAGTATTTT. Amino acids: CAIDVGTIADTQYF.

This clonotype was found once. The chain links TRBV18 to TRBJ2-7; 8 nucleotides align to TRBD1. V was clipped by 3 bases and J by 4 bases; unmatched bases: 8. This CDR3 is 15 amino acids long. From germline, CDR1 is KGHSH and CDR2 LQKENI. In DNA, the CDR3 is TGTGCCAGCTCACCCCTCGGACAGGGATGGTACGAGCAGTACTTC. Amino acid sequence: CASSPLGQGWYEQYF. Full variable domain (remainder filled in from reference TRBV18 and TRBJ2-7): NAGVMQNPRHLVRRRGQEARLRCSPMKGHSHVYWYRQLPEEGLKFMVYLQKENIIDESGMPKERFSAEFPKEGPSILRIQQVVRGDSAAYFCASSPLGQGWYEQYFGPGTRLTVT.

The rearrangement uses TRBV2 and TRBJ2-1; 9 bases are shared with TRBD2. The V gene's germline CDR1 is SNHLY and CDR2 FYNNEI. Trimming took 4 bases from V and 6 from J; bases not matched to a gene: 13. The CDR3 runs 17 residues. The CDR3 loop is CASSAQVAGAGGNEQFF. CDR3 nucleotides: TGTGCCAGCAGTGCCCAGGTGGCGGGAGCGGGGGGCAATGAGCAGTTCTTC.

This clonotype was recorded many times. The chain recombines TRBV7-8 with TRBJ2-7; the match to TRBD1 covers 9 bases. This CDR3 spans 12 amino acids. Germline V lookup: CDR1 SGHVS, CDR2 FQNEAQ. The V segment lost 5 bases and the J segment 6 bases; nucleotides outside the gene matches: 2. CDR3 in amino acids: CASSGTGFEQYF. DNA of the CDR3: TGTGCCAGCAGCGGGACAGGGTTCGAGCAGTACTTC.

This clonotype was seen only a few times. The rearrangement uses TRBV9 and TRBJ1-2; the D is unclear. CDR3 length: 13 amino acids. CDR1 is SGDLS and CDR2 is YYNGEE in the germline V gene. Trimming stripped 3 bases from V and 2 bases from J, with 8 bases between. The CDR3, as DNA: TGTGCCAGCAGCGAGGTCCTCAACTATGGCTACACCTTC. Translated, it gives CASSEVLNYGYTF. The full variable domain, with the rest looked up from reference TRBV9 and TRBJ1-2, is DSGVTQTPKHLITATGQRVTLRCSPRSGDLSVYWYQQSLDQGLQFLIQYYNGEERAKGNILERFSAQQFPDLHSELNLSSLELGDSALYFCASSEVLNYGYTFGSGTRLTVV.

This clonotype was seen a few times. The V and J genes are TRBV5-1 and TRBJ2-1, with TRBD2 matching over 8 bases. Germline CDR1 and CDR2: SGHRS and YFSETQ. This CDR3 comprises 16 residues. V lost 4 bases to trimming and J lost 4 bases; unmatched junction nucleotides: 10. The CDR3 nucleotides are TGCGCCAGCAGCATAATTAGCGGGACCTCATACAATGAGCAGTTCTTC. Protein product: CASSIISGTSYNEQFF.

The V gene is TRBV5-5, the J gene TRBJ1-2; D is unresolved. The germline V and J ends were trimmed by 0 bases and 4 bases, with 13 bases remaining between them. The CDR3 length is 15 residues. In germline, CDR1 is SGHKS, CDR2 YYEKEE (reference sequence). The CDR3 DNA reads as TGTGCCAGCAGCTTGGAGAGGCACTTTGGCTATGGCTACACCTTC. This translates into CASSLERHFGYGYTF.

CDR3 bases: TGTGCCAGTAGTATCCTCCGAGCCTACAATGAGCAGTTCTTC. This encodes CASSILRAYNEQFF. This chain connects TRBV19 to TRBJ2-1; no clear D gene. Trimming took off 3 bases at V and 2 bases at J, with 8 bases between the two ends. From germline, CDR1 is LNHDA and CDR2 SQIVND (reference sequence). The length of the CDR3 is 14 residues.

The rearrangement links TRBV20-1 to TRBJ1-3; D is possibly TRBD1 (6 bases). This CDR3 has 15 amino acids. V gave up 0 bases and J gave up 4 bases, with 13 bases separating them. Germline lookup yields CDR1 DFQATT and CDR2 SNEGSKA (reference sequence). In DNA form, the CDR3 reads TGCAGTGCTAGAGATGGACAGTTCCCCGGAAACACCATATATTTT. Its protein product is CSARDGQFPGNTIYF.

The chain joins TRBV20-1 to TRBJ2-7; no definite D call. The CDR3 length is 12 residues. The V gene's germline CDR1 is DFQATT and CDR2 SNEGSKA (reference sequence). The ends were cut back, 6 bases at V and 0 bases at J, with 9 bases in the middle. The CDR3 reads CSAQTSSYEQYF. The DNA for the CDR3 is TGCAGTGCCCAGACAAGCTCCTACGAGCAGTACTTC.

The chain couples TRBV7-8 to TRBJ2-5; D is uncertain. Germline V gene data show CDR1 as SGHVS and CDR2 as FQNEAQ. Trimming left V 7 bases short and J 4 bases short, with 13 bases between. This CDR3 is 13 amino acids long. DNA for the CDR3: TGTGCCAGCAAAGCGACGTTTAGAGAGACCCAGTACTTC. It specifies CASKATFRETQYF. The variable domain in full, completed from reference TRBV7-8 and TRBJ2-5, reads GAGVSQSPRYKVAKRGQDVALRCDPISGHVSLFWYQQALGQGPEFLTYFQNEAQLDKSGLPSDRFFAERPEGSVSTLKIQRTQQEDSAVYLCASKATFRETQYFGPGTRLLVL.

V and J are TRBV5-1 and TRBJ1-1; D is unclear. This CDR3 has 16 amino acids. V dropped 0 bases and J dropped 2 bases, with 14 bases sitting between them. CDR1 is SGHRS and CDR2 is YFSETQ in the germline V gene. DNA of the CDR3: TGCGCCAGCAGCTTGGTTTCCCCGCCGGGCAACACTGAAGCTTTCTTT. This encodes CASSLVSPPGNTEAFF.

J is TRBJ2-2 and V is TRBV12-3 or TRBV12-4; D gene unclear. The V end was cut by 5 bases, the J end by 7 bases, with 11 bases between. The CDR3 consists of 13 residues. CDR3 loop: CASSVLFGGELFF. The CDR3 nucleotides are TGTGCCAGCAGTGTCCTTTTTGGCGGGGAGCTGTTTTTT.

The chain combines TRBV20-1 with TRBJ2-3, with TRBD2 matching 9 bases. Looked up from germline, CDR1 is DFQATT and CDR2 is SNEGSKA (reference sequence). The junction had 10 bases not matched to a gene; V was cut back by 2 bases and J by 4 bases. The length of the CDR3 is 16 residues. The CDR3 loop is CSARSGTSGSADTQYF. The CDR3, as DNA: TGCAGTGCTAGATCCGGCACTAGCGGGTCGGCAGATACGCAGTATTTT.

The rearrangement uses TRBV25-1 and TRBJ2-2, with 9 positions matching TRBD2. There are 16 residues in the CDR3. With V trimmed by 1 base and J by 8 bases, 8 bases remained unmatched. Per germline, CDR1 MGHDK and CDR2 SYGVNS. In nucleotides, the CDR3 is TGTGCCAGCAGTGAATTAGAGACTAGCGGTTCTGGGGAGCTGTTTTTT. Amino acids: CASSELETSGSGELFF.

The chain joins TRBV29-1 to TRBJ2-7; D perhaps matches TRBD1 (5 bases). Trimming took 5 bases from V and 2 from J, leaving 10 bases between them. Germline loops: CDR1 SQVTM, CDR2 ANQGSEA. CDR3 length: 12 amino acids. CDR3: CSVQRGTYEQYF. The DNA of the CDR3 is TGCAGCGTTCAAAGGGGCACCTACGAGCAGTACTTC.

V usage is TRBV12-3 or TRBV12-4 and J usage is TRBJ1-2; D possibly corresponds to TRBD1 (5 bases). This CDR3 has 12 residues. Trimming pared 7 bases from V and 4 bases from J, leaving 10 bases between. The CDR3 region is CASTQGVYGYTF. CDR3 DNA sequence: TGTGCCAGCACCCAGGGCGTCTATGGCTACACCTTC.

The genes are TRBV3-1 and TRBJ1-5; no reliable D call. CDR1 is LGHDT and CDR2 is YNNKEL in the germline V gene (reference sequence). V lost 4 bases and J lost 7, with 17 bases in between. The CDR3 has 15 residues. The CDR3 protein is CASSRRPALGQPQHF. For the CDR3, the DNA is TGTGCCAGCAGCCGTAGACCCGCACTGGGCCAGCCCCAGCATTTT.

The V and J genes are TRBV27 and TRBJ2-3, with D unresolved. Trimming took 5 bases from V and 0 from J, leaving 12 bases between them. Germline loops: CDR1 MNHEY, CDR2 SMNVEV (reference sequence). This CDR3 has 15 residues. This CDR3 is CASSRRGVSTDTQYF. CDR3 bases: TGTGCCAGCAGTCGAAGAGGCGTTAGCACAGATACGCAGTATTTT.

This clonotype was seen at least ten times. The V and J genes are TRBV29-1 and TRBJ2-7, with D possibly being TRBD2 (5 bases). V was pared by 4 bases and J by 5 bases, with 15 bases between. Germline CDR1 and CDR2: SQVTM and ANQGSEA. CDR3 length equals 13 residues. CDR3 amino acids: CSVGTRAFDEQYF. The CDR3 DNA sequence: TGCAGCGTTGGGACTCGTGCTTTCGACGAGCAGTACTTC.